Given below is one T cell receptor (beta chain) in context. Its specificity is not known. The source of the sample is a study of T cell clones after liver transplantation. Overall study: Samples came from ITN030ST, which attempted immunosuppression withdrawal within 2 years of liver transplantation. Pre-transplant mixed lymphocyte reactions yielded third-party-reactive TCRbeta sequences as comparators for graft-donor-reactive sequences.

Study-wide results and caveats: The donor-reactive repertoire was only partly measurable in a couple of subjects, lacking donor cells. Donor-reactive sequences fell more than third party-reactive ones, suggesting partial deletion.

Clones were sequenced by immunoSEQ multiplex PCR, and TCRdb holds only the in-frame ones, with some missing. Found here are about 120,000 clones, roughly nine tenths of them singletons; the top ten hold about 0.8%. Germline assignment: CDR1 SQVTM and CDR2 ANQGSEA. There are 12 residues in the CDR3. Trimming stripped 6 bases from V and 0 bases from J, with 9 bases between. This chain links TRBV29-1 with TRBJ2-7; D is unresolved. The TCR comes from a human patient who received a liver transplant. Certain T cells may be donor cells from the graft. Material: CD4+ T cells from blood, obtained 12 months after liver transplant. As DNA, the CDR3 is TGCAGCGTGATGACGGACTCCTACGAGCAGTACTTC. It translates to CSVMTDSYEQYF.